This TCR beta chain comes out of a study of early T cells in non-severe SARS-CoV-2 infection. MiXCR, applied by TCRdb to the 5' RACE reads, yields one record per CDR3 protein. The sample consists of tens of thousands of distinct CDR3 sequences, 9.5% to 15% of them appearing once. Germline loops: CDR1 DFQATT, CDR2 SNEGSKA (reference sequence). V was clipped by 6 bases and J by 5 bases; unmatched bases: 10. CDR3 length: 15 amino acids. The J gene is TRBJ2-3, the V gene TRBV20-1; 11 bases align to TRBD2. Sample: whole blood. The TCR was taken from an adult who was a healthcare worker with PCR-confirmed SARS-CoV-2 infection or an uninfected control (not recorded which). The CDR3 DNA is TGCAGTGCAAAGGGACTAGCGGCCCTTGGAGATACGCAGTATTTT. Protein sequence: CSAKGLAALGDTQYF.